This T cell receptor (beta chain) was found in a study of OX40 agonist ivuxolimab in advanced cancers. Background on the whole study: Ivuxolimab, which targeted the costimulatory receptor OX40 (CD134), was an agonistic, fully human IgG2 monoclonal antibody. Among the 52 dose-escalation patients, about 20 had hepatocellular carcinoma, 15 or so melanoma, 9 renal cell carcinoma and 9 head and neck cancer. Peripheral TCRbeta sequencing aimed to test whether ivuxolimab altered TCR sequence diversity and caused clonal T-cell expansion. Intravenous ivuxolimab was administered to patients every 2 weeks at six dose levels: 0.01, 0.1, 0.3, 1.5, 3 and 10 mg/kg. Patients were allowed to have had prior anti-PD-1, anti-PD-L1 or anti-CTLA-4 therapy, and less than 45% of the dose-escalation patients had previously received checkpoint inhibitors. In the dose-escalation cohort, approximately 82% of patients were male, and the mean age was approximately 60 years with a range of roughly 20 to 85. The monotherapy dose-escalation portion (N ≈ 52 patients) of the phase I ivuxolimab trial is reported in the paper. Partial responses occurred in three dose-escalation patients, of whom one had hepatocellular carcinoma and two had cutaneous melanoma.

Overall results and qualifications from the work: The antigen specificity of the peripheral T cells that underwent clonal expansion was not determined. At doses of 0.1 to 3.0 mg/kg, clonal expansion of both CD4+ and CD8+ T cells in blood was seen between baseline and week 6. Low levels of normalized T-cell clonal expansion were also seen in some patients who did not respond. After ivuxolimab, expanded clones were on average more numerous among CD8+ T cells than among CD4+ T cells. In partial responders in the 0.1-3.0 mg/kg groups, normalized peripheral clonal expansion was found to be among the lowest, especially among CD8+ T cells.

Patients with autoimmune disease history or receiving systemic immunosuppression were excluded from the trial. Peripheral blood for TCR sequencing was collected from all dose cohorts at baseline, on cycle 4 day 1, and on cycle 7 day 1. The samples were taken from a phase I, first-in-human, multicenter, open-label dose-escalation trial of ivuxolimab. Adults with locally advanced or metastatic head and neck squamous cell, hepatocellular, melanoma or renal cell carcinoma were enrolled in the trial. Before TCR sequencing, CD4+ T cells and CD8+ T cells were sorted from peripheral blood as separate populations. Genomic DNA was extracted from sorted cells for sequencing of the TCRbeta CDR3 region. TCRbeta CDR3 regions were sequenced using the immunoSEQ Assay. The table was pulled from immuneACCESS by TCRdb, which kept in-frame rearrangements only. Such tables lose some clones; where checked, under half of the loss comes from unresolved V genes, and the rest has no known cause. The sample includes tens of thousands of clones, with roughly 90% observed a single time. The top ten clones comprise around 2.5% of the sample.

A remark on this clone: What this receptor recognizes is not known. Nothing much larger sits one base from this clone, and base qualities are not available.

The trim is 1 base for V and 0 bases for J, with a gap of 13 bases between the germline ends. Measured from the cysteine to the phenylalanine, the CDR3 is 16 residues long. CDR3 DNA only is kept here, 48 bases in frame from base 1. CDR1 SGHRS and CDR2 YFSETQ are derived from the germline V gene. This chain is built from TRBV5-1 and TRBJ1-1; confidence is insufficient to name the D gene. The sample was CD4+ or CD8+ T cells sorted from blood, taken in a trial of the OX40 agonist ivuxolimab. This clonotype originated in an adult with an advanced solid tumor such as melanoma, head and neck, liver or kidney cancer. The nucleotides read TGCGCCAGCAGCTTGACGTCAGGTGTGATGAACACTGAAGCTTTCTTT. Translated, this gives CASSLTSGVMNTEAFF.